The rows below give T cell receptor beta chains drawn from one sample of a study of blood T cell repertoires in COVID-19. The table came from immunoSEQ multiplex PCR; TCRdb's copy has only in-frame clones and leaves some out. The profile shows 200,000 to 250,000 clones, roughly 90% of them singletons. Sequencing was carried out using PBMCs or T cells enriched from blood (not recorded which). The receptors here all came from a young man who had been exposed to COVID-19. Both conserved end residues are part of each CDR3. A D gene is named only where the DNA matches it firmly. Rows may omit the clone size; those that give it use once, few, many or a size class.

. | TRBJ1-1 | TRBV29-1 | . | CSVRGGTEAFF
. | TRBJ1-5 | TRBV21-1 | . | CASQSAGGWSNQPQHF
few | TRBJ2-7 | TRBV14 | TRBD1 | CASSQLLTGYEQYF
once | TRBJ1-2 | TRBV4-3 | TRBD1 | CASSQANEAGGGYGYTF
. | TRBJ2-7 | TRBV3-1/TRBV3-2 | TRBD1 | CASSPRTGGSYEQYF
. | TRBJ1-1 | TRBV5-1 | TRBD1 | CASRTGINTEAFF
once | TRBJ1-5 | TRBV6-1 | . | CASSEMGHREYSNQPQHF
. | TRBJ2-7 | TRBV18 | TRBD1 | CASSRGQGYEQYF
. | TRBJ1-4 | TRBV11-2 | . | CASSPYGEKLFF
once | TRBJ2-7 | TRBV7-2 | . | CASSHRSRGYEQYF
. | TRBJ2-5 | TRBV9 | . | CASSVSGGENQETQYF
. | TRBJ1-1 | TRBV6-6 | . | CASSYRQEAFF
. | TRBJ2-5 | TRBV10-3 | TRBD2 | CAIRGTSGGFQETQYF
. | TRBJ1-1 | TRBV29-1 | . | CSVQRLDRINLREAFF
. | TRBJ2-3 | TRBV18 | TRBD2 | CASSTIGRTDTQYF
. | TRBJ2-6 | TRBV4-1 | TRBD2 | CASSQPGRAGANVLTF
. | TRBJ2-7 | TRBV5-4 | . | CASSLYGERSYEQYF
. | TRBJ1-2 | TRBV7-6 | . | CASSLARGSGYTF
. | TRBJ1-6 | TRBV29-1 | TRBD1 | CSVDGQGTSNSPLHF
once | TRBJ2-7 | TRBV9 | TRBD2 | CASTANLGGGEQYF
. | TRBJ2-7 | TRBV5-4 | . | CASSPPGGGHEQYF
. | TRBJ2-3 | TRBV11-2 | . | CASSLVATIDTQYF
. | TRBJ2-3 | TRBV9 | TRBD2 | CASSDRTSGATDTQYF
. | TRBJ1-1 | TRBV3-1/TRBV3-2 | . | CASSQESGAWDTEAFF
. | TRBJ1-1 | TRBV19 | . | CASSMAQQFEMNTEAFF
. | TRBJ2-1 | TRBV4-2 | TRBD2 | CASSQVLGGGYNEQFF
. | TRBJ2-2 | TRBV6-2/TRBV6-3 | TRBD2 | CASSYRGEGTGELFF
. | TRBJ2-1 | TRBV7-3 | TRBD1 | CASSAQGAHHNEQFF
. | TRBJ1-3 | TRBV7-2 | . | CASSLWGRGSGNTIYF
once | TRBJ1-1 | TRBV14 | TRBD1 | CASSHQDRDKEYGNTEAFF
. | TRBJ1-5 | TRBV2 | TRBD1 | CASSGQGGQPQHF